Listed below are T cell receptor beta chains from one sample, sequenced in a study of blood T cells in healthy people across ages. TCRdb reprocessed the 5' RACE reads with MiXCR, giving one entry per CDR3 protein. Here the sample spans about 800,000 distinct CDR3 sequences, approximately 25% being singletons. Separately, the same data were catalogued under a study of T cells of mothers and their children.

The sequenced sample was blood. Receptors originate from a boy younger than 18 in good health. CDR3s include the opening cysteine and the closing phenylalanine or tryptophan. The D gene is left open where the match is weak. Clone size is stated in some rows and not others, as once, few, many or a class when expanded.

size,D,J,V,DNA,CDR3
NA,TRBD1,TRBJ2-4,TRBV20-1,TGCAGTGCGGGACCGGGACAGGCCAAAAACATTCAGTACTTC,CSAGPGQAKNIQYF
NA,TRBD2,TRBJ2-1,TRBV7-9,TGTGCCAGCAGCTTCATTAGCGGGAGCTCCGAGCAGTTCTTC,CASSFISGSSEQFF
NA,NA,TRBJ1-2,TRBV5-1,TGCGCCAGCAGCTTGTTAGCACAGGGAGATGGCTACACCTTC,CASSLLAQGDGYTF
NA,NA,TRBJ1-5,TRBV19,TGTGCCAGCGGTAAGACAGCTTTTGGGGATCAGCCCCAGCATTTT,CASGKTAFGDQPQHF
NA,NA,TRBJ1-2,TRBV20-1,TGCAGTGCTAGGTCGCAGGACTATGGCTACACCTTC,CSARSQDYGYTF
few,NA,TRBJ2-4,TRBV28,TGTGCCAGCTTCGGGGTAGCCAAAAACATTCAGTACTTC,CASFGVAKNIQYF
NA,TRBD2,TRBJ2-7,TRBV27,TGTGCCAGCAGATCCTTGGGACTAGCCTACGAGCAGTACTTC,CASRSLGLAYEQYF
NA,NA,TRBJ1-2,TRBV5-1,TGCGCCAGCAGCTTGGTCCCGGGGGTTGCATATGGCTACACCTTC,CASSLVPGVAYGYTF
NA,NA,TRBJ2-7,TRBV29-1,TGCAGCGTGGACGGAGCCTACGAGCAGTACTTC,CSVDGAYEQYF
few,NA,TRBJ1-1,TRBV28,TGTGCCAGCAGTTTGGGAACCATACGGAACACTGAAGCTTTCTTT,CASSLGTIRNTEAFF
NA,NA,TRBJ2-1,TRBV7-3,TGTGCCAGCAGCTTAGTTGGCGGTGCCTCCTGCAATGAGCAGTTCTTC,CASSLVGGASCNEQFF